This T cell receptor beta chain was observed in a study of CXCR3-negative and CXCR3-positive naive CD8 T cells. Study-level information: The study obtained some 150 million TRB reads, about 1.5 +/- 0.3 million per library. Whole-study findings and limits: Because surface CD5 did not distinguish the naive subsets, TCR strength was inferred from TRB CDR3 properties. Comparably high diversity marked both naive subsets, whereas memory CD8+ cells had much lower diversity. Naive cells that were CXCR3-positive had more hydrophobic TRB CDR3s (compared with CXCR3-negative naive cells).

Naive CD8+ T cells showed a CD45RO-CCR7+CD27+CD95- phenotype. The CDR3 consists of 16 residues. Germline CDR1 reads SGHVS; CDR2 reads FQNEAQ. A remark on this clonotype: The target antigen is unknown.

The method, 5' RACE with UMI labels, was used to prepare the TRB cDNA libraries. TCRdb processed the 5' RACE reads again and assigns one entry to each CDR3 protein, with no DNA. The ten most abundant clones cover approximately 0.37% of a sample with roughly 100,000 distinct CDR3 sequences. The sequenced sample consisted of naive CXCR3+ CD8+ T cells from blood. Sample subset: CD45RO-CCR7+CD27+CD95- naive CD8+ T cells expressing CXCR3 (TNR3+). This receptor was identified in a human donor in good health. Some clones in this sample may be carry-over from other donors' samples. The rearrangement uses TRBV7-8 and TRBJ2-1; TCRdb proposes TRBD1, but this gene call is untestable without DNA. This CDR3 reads CASSPGTGISYNEQFF.